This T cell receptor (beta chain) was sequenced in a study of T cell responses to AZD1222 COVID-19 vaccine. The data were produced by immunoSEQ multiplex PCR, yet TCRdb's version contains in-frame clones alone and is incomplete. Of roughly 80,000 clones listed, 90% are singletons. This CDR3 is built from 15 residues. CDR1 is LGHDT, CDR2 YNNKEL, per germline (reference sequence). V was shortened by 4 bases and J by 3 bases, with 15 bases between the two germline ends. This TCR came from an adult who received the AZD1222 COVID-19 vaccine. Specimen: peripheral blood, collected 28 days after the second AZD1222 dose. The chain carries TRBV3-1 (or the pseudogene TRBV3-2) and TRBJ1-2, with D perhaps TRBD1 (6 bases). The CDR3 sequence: CASSLNRGVDYGYTF. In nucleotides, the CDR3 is TGTGCCAGCAGCCTAAATAGGGGGGTGGACTATGGCTACACCTTC.